This TCR beta chain was documented in a study of T-cell reconstitution after alpha-beta-depleted transplantation in children. The CDR3 totals 18 residues. From germline, CDR1 is DFQATT and CDR2 SNEGSKA (reference sequence). V lost 3 bases and J lost 1; bases outside the gene matches: 14. As regards this clonotype: The antigen is undetermined.

Study-level findings and limits: Surviving recipient T cells and thymic progenitors accounted for the high day-60 TCRbeta diversity observed in some patients. By one year post-transplant, T-cell counts and diversity largely arose from T cells that were newly produced. The origin of alpha-beta T cells about two months after transplant was reportedly several hundred expanded graft clones.

Preparation of the TCRbeta library used unique molecular identifiers. TCRdb itself ran the PCR reads through MiXCR, one entry per CDR3 protein. The sample has 250,000 to 300,000 distinct CDR3 sequences, roughly 9.1% seen once. The receptor was isolated from a boy under three years old with acute myeloid leukemia, due to receive a stem cell transplant. The rearrangement joins TRBV20-1 to TRBJ2-4; 8 bases are shared with TRBD2. This specimen was PBMCs, taken before TCRalphabeta/CD19-depleted stem cell transplant. The CDR3 sequence: CSARGTSGGAGAKNIQYF. The CDR3 DNA sequence: TGCAGTGCTAGGGGGACTAGTGGGGGGGCCGGTGCCAAAAACATTCAGTACTTC.